This T cell receptor (beta chain) is drawn from a study of blood T cell repertoires in COVID-19. The method was immunoSEQ multiplex PCR; TCRdb's version includes in-frame clones alone and lacks a portion of them. Of about 180,000 clones listed, approximately 89% are singletons. Enrolled through a virtual design, the participants were between about 18 and 100 years of age and came from around 25 US areas. Categorization into cohorts depended on clinical history that participants reported. Trimming at V came to 0 bases and at J to 7 bases, leaving 6 bases not matched to a gene. This CDR3 comprises 14 residues. The germline V gene encodes CDR1 SGHRS and CDR2 YFSETQ.

The material sequenced was PBMCs or T cells enriched from blood (not recorded which). V gene TRBV5-1 combines with J gene TRBJ2-7, with 8 bases fitting TRBD1. The TCR originated in a woman aged 40 to 50 with acute COVID-19. The CDR3, as DNA: TGCGCCAGCAGCTTGGACAGGGGGGTAGGGGAGCAGTACTTC. Residues: CASSLDRGVGEQYF.